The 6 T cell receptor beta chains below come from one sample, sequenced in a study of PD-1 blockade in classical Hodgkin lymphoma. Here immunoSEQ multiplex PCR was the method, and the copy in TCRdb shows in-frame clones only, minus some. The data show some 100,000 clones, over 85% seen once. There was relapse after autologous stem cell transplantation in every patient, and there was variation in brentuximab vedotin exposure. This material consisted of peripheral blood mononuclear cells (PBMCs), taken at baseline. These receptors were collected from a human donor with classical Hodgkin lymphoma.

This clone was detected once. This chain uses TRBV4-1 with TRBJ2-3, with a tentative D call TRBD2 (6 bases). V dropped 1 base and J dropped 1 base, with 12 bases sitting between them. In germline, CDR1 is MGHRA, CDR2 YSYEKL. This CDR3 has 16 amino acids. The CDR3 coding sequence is TGCGCCAGCAGCCAAGTGGCCGGGAGAGGCACAGATACGCAGTATTTT. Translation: CASSQVAGRGTDTQYF.

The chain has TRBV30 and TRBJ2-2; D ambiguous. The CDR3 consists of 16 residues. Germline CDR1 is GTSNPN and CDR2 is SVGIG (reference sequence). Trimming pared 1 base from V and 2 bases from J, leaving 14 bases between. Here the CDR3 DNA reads TGTGCCTGGAGTGCACGGCTCGGGCGAAACACCGGGGAGCTGTTTTTT. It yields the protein CAWSARLGRNTGELFF. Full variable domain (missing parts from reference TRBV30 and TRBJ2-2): SQTIHQWPATLVQPVGSPLSLECTVEGTSNPNLYWYRQAAGRGLQLLFYSVGIGQISSEVPQNLSASRPQDRQFILSSKKLLLSDSGFYLCAWSARLGRNTGELFFGEGSRLTVL.

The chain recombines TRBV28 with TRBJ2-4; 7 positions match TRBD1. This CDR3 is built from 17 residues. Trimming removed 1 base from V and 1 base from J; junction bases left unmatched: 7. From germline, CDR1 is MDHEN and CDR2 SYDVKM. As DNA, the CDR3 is TGTGCCAGCAGTTTATCCCCGGGACAGACGGCCAAAAACATTCAGTACTTC. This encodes CASSLSPGQTAKNIQYF.

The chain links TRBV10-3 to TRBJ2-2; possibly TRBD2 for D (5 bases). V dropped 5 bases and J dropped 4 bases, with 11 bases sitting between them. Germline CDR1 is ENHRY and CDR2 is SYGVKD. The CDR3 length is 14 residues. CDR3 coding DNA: TGTGCCATCAGTCCAGGACTTTTCACCGGGGAGCTGTTTTTT. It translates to CAISPGLFTGELFF.

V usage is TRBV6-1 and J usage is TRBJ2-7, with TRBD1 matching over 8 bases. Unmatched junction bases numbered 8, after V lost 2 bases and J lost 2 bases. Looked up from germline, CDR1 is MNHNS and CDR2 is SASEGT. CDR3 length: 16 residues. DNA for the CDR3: TGTGCCAGCAGTGAAACCCCGGGACAGGTGCCCTACGAGCAGTACTTC. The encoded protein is CASSETPGQVPYEQYF.

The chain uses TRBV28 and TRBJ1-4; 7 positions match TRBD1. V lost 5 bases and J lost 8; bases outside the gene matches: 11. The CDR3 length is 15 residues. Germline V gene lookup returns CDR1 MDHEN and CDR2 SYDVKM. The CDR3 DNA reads TGTGCCAGCAGTCTTAGACAGGGAGAAAGGGAAAAACTGTTTTTT. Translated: CASSLRQGEREKLFF.